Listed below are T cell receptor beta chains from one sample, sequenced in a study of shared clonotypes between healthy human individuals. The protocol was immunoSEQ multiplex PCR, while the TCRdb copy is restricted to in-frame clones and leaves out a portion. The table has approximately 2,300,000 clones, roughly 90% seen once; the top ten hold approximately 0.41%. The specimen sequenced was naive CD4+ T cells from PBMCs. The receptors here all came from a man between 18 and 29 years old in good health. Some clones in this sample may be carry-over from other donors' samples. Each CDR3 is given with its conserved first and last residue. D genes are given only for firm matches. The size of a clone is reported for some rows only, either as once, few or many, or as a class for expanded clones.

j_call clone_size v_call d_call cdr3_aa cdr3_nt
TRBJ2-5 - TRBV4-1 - CASSQIGTPQETQYF TGCGCCAGCAGCCAGATAGGGACACCACAAGAGACCCAGTACTTC
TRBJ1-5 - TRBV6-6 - CASSYDTGGSNQPQHF TGTGCCAGCAGTTACGACACCGGAGGGAGCAATCAGCCCCAGCATTTT
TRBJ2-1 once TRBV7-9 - CASSPTSLRNEQFF TGTGCCAGCAGCCCAACATCACTCCGCAATGAGCAGTTCTTC
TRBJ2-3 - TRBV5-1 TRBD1 CASSSRDRGTDTQYF TGCGCCAGCAGCTCCCGGGACAGGGGGACAGATACGCAGTATTTT
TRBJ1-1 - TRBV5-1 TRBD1 CASSVGTGSTEAFF TGCGCCAGCAGCGTAGGGACAGGGAGCACTGAAGCTTTCTTT
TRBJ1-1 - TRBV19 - CATTGRGAEAFF TGTGCCACAACGGGGCGTGGTGCTGAAGCTTTCTTT
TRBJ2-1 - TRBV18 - CASSPAGTVRNEQFF TGTGCCAGCTCACCAGCGGGGACAGTACGCAATGAGCAGTTCTTC
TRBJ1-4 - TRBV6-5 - CASSFLNEKLFF TGTGCCAGCAGTTTCCTTAATGAAAAACTGTTTTTT
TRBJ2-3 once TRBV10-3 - CAISELTVTTSPPPDTQYF TGTGCCATCAGTGAGTTGACAGTTACCACATCACCACCACCAGATACGCAGTATTTT
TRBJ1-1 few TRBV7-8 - CASSLAWNTEAFF TGTGCCAGCAGCTTAGCCTGGAACACTGAAGCTTTCTTT
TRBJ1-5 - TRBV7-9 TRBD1 CASSPPGQGSGPQHF TGTGCCAGCAGCCCCCCGGGACAGGGGTCAGGGCCCCAGCATTTT
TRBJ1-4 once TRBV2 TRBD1 CASSPPDRAEKLFF TGTGCCAGCAGCCCCCCGGACAGGGCTGAAAAACTGTTTTTT